Following are 14 T cell receptor beta chains from one sample sequenced in a study of T cell repertoires in cytomegalovirus infection. The antigens these receptors bind are not known. TCRdb independently ran MiXCR on the reads; one entry per CDR3 protein. The sample contains tens of thousands of distinct CDR3 sequences, around 25% of which appear only once. Specimen: CD8+ T cells from cultured PBMCs, collected from culture after CMV antigen stimulation. These TCRs come from a human donor in good health (CMV status not recorded). Some clones in this sample may be carry-over from other donors' samples.

V and J are TRBV9 and TRBJ2-3; D might be TRBD1 (6 bases). The CDR3 consists of 14 residues. Germline values: CDR1 SGDLS, CDR2 YYNGEE. V lost 0 bases, J lost 4 bases, and 9 bases lay in between. The CDR3 DNA reads as TGTGCCAGCAGCGTAGGGGACACCCCAGATACGCAGTATTTT. Protein: CASSVGDTPDTQYF.

The chain employs TRBV27 and TRBJ2-1; 11 bases match TRBD2. V shed 6 bases, J shed 15 bases, and the junction held 10 bases outside the gene matches. Germline values: CDR1 MNHEY, CDR2 SMNVEV (reference sequence). The CDR3 extends over 13 amino acids. The CDR3 spells CASRLGLAGGTFF. In nucleotides, the CDR3 is TGTGCCAGCAGGCTGGGGCTAGCGGGGGGAACGTTCTTC.

This clonotype was picked up a small number of times. The rearrangement links TRBV12-3 or TRBV12-4 to TRBJ2-2, with 7 nucleotides matching TRBD1. The CDR3 is 18 residues long. Trimming at V came to 5 bases and at J to 4 bases, leaving 16 bases not matched to a gene. CDR3 DNA sequence: TGTGCCAGCAGTCTCAGACCGGGACAGCTTGAATTCACCGGGGAGCTGTTTTTT. Translation gives CASSLRPGQLEFTGELFF.

This clonotype was detected only a few times. V is TRBV11-2 and J is TRBJ1-3; D call uncertain. The germline gives CDR1 SGHAT, CDR2 FQNNGV. The CDR3 extends over 15 amino acids. V lost 5 bases, J lost 0 bases, and 11 bases lay in between. The CDR3 here is CASSPYSSSGNTIYF. DNA of the CDR3: TGTGCCAGCAGCCCCTACAGTTCCTCTGGAAACACCATATATTTT.

This clonotype appeared many times. The genes are TRBV6-1 and TRBJ1-2, with D possibly matching TRBD1 (6 bases). This CDR3 is built from 14 residues. CDR1 is MNHNS, CDR2 SASEGT, per germline. V was pared by 6 bases and J by 4 bases, with 15 bases between. In nucleotides, the CDR3 is TGTGCCAGCAGCCCCATGGGGGGGGCCTATGGCTACACCTTC. Its protein is CASSPMGGAYGYTF.

The chain recombines TRBV6-2 or TRBV6-3 with TRBJ2-2, with 8 positions matching TRBD1. The junction had 2 bases not matched to a gene; V was cut back by 5 bases and J by 3 bases. The CDR3 runs 14 residues. CDR1 and CDR2 from the germline V gene are MNHEY and SVGEGT. For the CDR3, the DNA is TGTGCCAGCAGTCAGACAGGGGACACCGGGGAGCTGTTTTTT. It specifies CASSQTGDTGELFF.

V usage is TRBV3-1 and J usage is TRBJ1-1; D unresolved. This CDR3 has 15 residues. The germline V gene has CDR1 LGHDT and CDR2 YNNKEL (reference sequence). V lost 0 bases, J lost 0 bases, and 8 bases lay in between. This CDR3 reads CASSQDLGLNTEAFF. The CDR3 DNA follows: TGTGCCAGCAGCCAAGATCTCGGGTTGAACACTGAAGCTTTCTTT.

This chain uses TRBV12-3 or TRBV12-4 with TRBJ2-7; D may be TRBD1 (5 bases). This CDR3 region has 13 residues. The germline V and J ends were trimmed by 3 bases and 6 bases, with 12 bases remaining between them. The CDR3 reads CASSFGRVREQYF. Written as DNA, the CDR3 is TGTGCCAGCAGTTTTGGCAGGGTGCGCGAGCAGTACTTC.

In regard to this clonotype: A much larger clone sits a single nucleotide away, making a read error possible. The gene calls are TRBV28 and TRBJ2-7, with 8 bases identical to TRBD2. Germline V gene lookup returns CDR1 MDHEN and CDR2 SYDVKM. J lost 10 bases, V lost 6 bases, and 11 bases had no gene match. This CDR3 region has 13 residues. The CDR3 protein is CASSPGRGKDQYF. CDR3 DNA: TGTGCCAGCAGCCCCGGGAGGGGTAAAGACCAGTACTTC. The whole variable domain, filled in from reference TRBV28 and TRBJ2-7, reads DVKVTQSSRYLVKRTGEKVFLECVQDMDHENMFWYRQDPGLGLRLIYFSYDVKMKEKGDIPEGYSVSREKKERFSLILESASTNQTSMYLCASSPGRGKDQYFGPGTRLTVT.

The rearrangement joins TRBV2 to TRBJ2-7, with D possibly matching TRBD2 (6 bases). The germline V gene has CDR1 SNHLY and CDR2 FYNNEI. The V and J ends lost 8 bases and 7 bases respectively, with 12 bases between them. CDR3 length: 11 residues. Here the CDR3 reads CASDLGGEQYF. The CDR3 DNA follows: TGTGCCAGCGACCTCGGAGGGGAGCAGTACTTC.

The J gene is TRBJ2-7, the V gene TRBV6-1, with 12 bases identical to TRBD2. From germline, CDR1 is MNHNS and CDR2 SASEGT. The CDR3 sequence is 15 residues long. The V gene end was trimmed by 6 bases and the J gene end by 0 bases; junction bases not matched to a gene: 3. The CDR3 region has the DNA TGTGCCAGCAGAGCGACTAGCGGGGGCTCCTACGAGCAGTACTTC. Protein: CASRATSGGSYEQYF.

The chain couples TRBV20-1 to TRBJ2-1; a weak D match, TRBD2 (5 bases). V dropped 4 bases and J dropped 1 base, with 8 bases sitting between them. Germline V CDR1 and CDR2: DFQATT, SNEGSKA (reference sequence). The CDR3 sequence is 13 residues long. CDR3 DNA: TGCAGTGCTATCGGACTTTCCTACAATGAGCAGTTCTTC. As protein: CSAIGLSYNEQFF.

This clonotype was counted ten times or more. This rearrangement joins TRBV29-1 to TRBJ2-3; 9 nucleotides line up with TRBD2. CDR1 is SQVTM and CDR2 is ANQGSEA in the germline V gene. Trimming cost V 0 bases and J 4 bases; bases outside gene matches: 8. This CDR3 has 16 amino acids. CDR3 DNA: TGCAGCGTTGAAGAGCGGGTAGCGGGGGTCGCAGATACGCAGTATTTT. This sequence encodes CSVEERVAGVADTQYF.

This clonotype was found many times. The chain joins TRBV7-8 to TRBJ1-2; 8 nucleotides agree with TRBD1. Germline assignment: CDR1 SGHVS and CDR2 FQNEAQ. This CDR3 has 15 residues. The V segment lost 5 bases and the J segment 8 bases; nucleotides outside the gene matches: 13. This chain's CDR3 is CASSPEPQGAQGYTF. CDR3 nucleotides: TGTGCCAGCAGCCCGGAACCGCAGGGGGCGCAGGGCTACACCTTC. The whole variable domain, filled in from reference TRBV7-8 and TRBJ1-2, reads GAGVSQSPRYKVAKRGQDVALRCDPISGHVSLFWYQQALGQGPEFLTYFQNEAQLDKSGLPSDRFFAERPEGSVSTLKIQRTQQEDSAVYLCASSPEPQGAQGYTFGSGTRLTVV.